This TCR beta chain comes out of a study of T-cell reconstitution after alpha-beta-depleted transplantation in children. This sample's TCRbeta library carried unique molecular identifier barcodes. MiXCR, applied by TCRdb to the PCR reads, yields one record per CDR3 protein. The table shows 450,000 to 600,000 distinct CDR3 sequences, with approximately 30% occurring only once. The CDR3 runs 13 residues. The germline V and J ends were trimmed by 5 bases and 11 bases, with 18 bases remaining between them. The specimen was PBMCs from the stem cell graft donor, collected from the stem cell graft. The J gene is TRBJ1-1, the V gene TRBV12-3 or TRBV12-4; TRBD1 is a possible D gene (5 bases). The clonotype originates from a human donor who donated a stem cell graft to a child with aplastic anemia. CDR3 loop: CASSTGTIYTAFF. The CDR3 nucleotides are TGTGCCAGCAGTACCGGGACCATCTATACGGCTTTCTTT.